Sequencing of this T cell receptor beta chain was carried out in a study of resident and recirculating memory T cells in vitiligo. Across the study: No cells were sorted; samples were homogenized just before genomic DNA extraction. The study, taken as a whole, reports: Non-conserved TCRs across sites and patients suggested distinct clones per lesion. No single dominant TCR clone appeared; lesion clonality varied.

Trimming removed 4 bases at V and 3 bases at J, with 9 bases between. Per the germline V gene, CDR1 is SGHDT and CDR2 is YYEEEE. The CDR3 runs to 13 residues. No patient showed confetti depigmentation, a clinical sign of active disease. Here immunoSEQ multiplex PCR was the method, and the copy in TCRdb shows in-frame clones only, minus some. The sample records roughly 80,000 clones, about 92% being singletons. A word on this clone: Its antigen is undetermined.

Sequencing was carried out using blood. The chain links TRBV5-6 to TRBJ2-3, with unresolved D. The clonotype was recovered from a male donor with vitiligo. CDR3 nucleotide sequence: TGTGCCAGCAGCCTTTACAGTACAGATACGCAGTATTTT. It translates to CASSLYSTDTQYF.